What follows are 8 T cell receptor beta chains derived from one specimen sequenced in a study of blood T cell repertoires in COVID-19. Sequencing was performed with immunoSEQ multiplex PCR; in TCRdb, only in-frame clones are kept and a portion is missing. The table shows about 96,000 clones, with 84% occurring only once. The sequenced material came from peripheral blood. The source of these receptors is a woman in her fifties or sixties with acute or convalescent COVID-19.

The chain joins TRBV15 to TRBJ1-2; weak D call: TRBD1 (5 bases). In germline, CDR1 is LNHNV, CDR2 YYDKDF (reference sequence). Trimming pared 0 bases from V and 4 bases from J, leaving 15 bases between. This CDR3 is 16 amino acids long. The CDR3 sequence: CATSRDRAGRSYGYTF. CDR3 DNA: TGTGCCACCAGCAGAGATCGGGCAGGGCGGAGCTATGGCTACACCTTC.

Here the CDR3 reads CAWSDGLTGDLLPALDSPLHF. In DNA form, the CDR3 reads TGTGCCTGGAGTGACGGGCTGACAGGGGACCTACTTCCAGCCTTGGATTCACCCCTCCACTTT. This rearrangement joins TRBV30 to TRBJ1-6, with TRBD1 matching 8 bases. CDR3 length equals 21 residues. V lost 1 base and J lost 8; bases outside the gene matches: 25. Germline-derived CDR1 and CDR2 are GTSNPN and SVGIG (reference sequence). Drawing the rest from reference TRBV30 and TRBJ1-6, the complete variable domain is SQTIHQWPATLVQPVGSPLSLECTVEGTSNPNLYWYRQAAGRGLQLLFYSVGIGQISSEVPQNLSASRPQDRQFILSSKKLLLSDSGFYLCAWSDGLTGDLLPALDSPLHFGNGTRLTVT.

The chain has TRBV11-2 and TRBJ2-5, with 8 bases that match TRBD2. V was pared by 5 bases and J by 2 bases, with 13 bases of the junction left unmatched. Germline CDR1 reads SGHAT; CDR2 reads FQNNGV. CDR3 length: 17 residues. In DNA, the CDR3 is TGTGCCAGCAGCCCCACGACGGGGGGGCGCGGGCAAGAGACCCAGTACTTC. Amino acids: CASSPTTGGRGQETQYF. Using reference TRBV11-2 and TRBJ2-5 for the parts outside the CDR3, the full variable domain is EAGVAQSPRYKIIEKRQSVAFWCNPISGHATLYWYQQILGQGPKLLIQFQNNGVVDDSQLPKDRFSAERLKGVDSTLKIQPAKLEDSAVYLCASSPTTGGRGQETQYFGPGTRLLVL.

The V and J genes are TRBV11-1 and TRBJ2-5; 10 positions match TRBD2. This CDR3 has 14 amino acids. V shed 5 bases and J 3 bases; nucleotides not matched to a gene: 3. CDR1 and CDR2 from the germline V gene are SGHAT and FQDESV (reference sequence). CDR3 nucleotide sequence: TGTGCCAGCAGCCACCTAGCGGGGGAAGAGACCCAGTACTTC. Protein product: CASSHLAGEETQYF.

This clone was counted once. The chain couples TRBV7-2 to TRBJ1-5; D may be TRBD1 (6 bases). The CDR3 has 15 residues. Germline CDR1 is SGHTA and CDR2 is FQGNSA. Trimming shortened V by 2 bases and J by 6 bases, and 14 bases separated the two germline ends. The CDR3 spells CASSLTGGGIQPQHF. In DNA form, the CDR3 reads TGTGCCAGCAGCTTAACGGGGGGCGGGATTCAGCCCCAGCATTTT.

This chain joins TRBV2 and TRBJ2-1; a possible D gene is TRBD2 (7 bases). Trimming cost V 1 base and J 9 bases, with 13 bases left between them. This CDR3 is 14 amino acids long. The V gene's germline CDR1 is SNHLY and CDR2 FYNNEI. The CDR3 here is CASSEGRGGVEQFF. CDR3 DNA sequence: TGTGCCAGCAGTGAAGGGAGGGGGGGCGTTGAGCAGTTCTTC.

In this sample, this clone turned up once. This rearrangement joins TRBV7-6 to TRBJ1-1; 9 bases line up with TRBD1. V was clipped by 5 bases and J by 5 bases; unmatched bases: 12. The CDR3 consists of 16 residues. Germline V gene lookup returns CDR1 SGHVS and CDR2 FNYEAQ. The CDR3 is CASSLGQGWFGTEAFF. DNA of the CDR3: TGTGCCAGCAGCCTCGGACAGGGGTGGTTCGGGACTGAAGCTTTCTTT.

CDR3 in amino acids: CASSSGQGSSTGELFF. The CDR3 DNA reads TGCGCCAGCAGCTCCGGACAGGGAAGTTCAACCGGGGAGCTGTTTTTT. The chain employs TRBV5-1 and TRBJ2-2; 8 nucleotides match TRBD1. V shed 3 bases and J 5 bases; nucleotides not matched to a gene: 9. This CDR3 comprises 16 residues. Germline V CDR1 and CDR2: SGHRS, YFSETQ.